One TCR beta chain is described in this entry. The target antigen is unknown. The data derive from a study of lymphopenia after photon versus proton radiotherapy. The method was immunoSEQ multiplex PCR; TCRdb's version includes in-frame clones alone and lacks a portion of them. The repertoire has some 42,000 clones, around 81% of them found once; the top ten carry around 25%. The germline V gene has CDR1 MNHEY and CDR2 SVGAGI. V was shortened by 5 bases and J by 0 bases, with 7 bases between the two germline ends. CDR3 length: 13 amino acids. Whole-study findings and limits: Post-nadir diversity loss with photons came from oligoclonal expansion, particularly CD8+ Temra cells. Authors raise, but do not show, better survival with proton therapy.

The sample here was peripheral blood, taken from a patient treated with proton-based radiotherapy. The chain has TRBV6-5 and TRBJ1-1; TRBD1 might be the D (5 bases). This clonotype originated in a woman in her 70s with pancreatic cancer. DNA for the CDR3: TGTGCCAGCAGTCTACAGGTGAACACTGAAGCTTTCTTT. Its translation: CASSLQVNTEAFF.